What follows are 18 T cell receptor beta chains derived from one specimen sequenced in a study of PD-1 blockade in classical Hodgkin lymphoma. TCRdb's table, derived via immunoSEQ multiplex PCR, lists solely in-frame clones and lacks some. The sample contains around 20,000 clones, approximately 80% of which appear only once. This sample's time point: cycle 4 day 1 (C4D1), after more than five weeks of nivolumab. Relapse was seen in all patients after autologous stem cell transplantation, and brentuximab vedotin exposure was variable. The sequencing here drew on peripheral blood mononuclear cells (PBMCs), taken before the fourth cycle of nivolumab. Receptor source: a human donor with classical Hodgkin lymphoma.

V gene TRBV13 combines with J gene TRBJ1-5; 8 bases are shared with TRBD1. CDR1 is PRHDT, CDR2 FYEKMQ, per germline (reference sequence). CDR3 size: 15 residues. The junction had 9 bases not matched to a gene; V was cut back by 6 bases and J by 5 bases. CDR3 coding DNA: TGTGCCAGCAGACGAGGAGGGACAGGCCATCAGCCCCAGCATTTT. This encodes CASRRGGTGHQPQHF.

The V gene is TRBV2, the J gene TRBJ1-3, with D possibly being TRBD1 (5 bases). Per the germline V gene, CDR1 is SNHLY and CDR2 is FYNNEI. Trimming shortened V by 4 bases and J by 0 bases, and 10 bases separated the two germline ends. This CDR3 is built from 15 residues. The CDR3, as DNA: TGTGCCAGCAGTGGCCGACAGAGCTCTGGAAACACCATATATTTT. Its protein product is CASSGRQSSGNTIYF. Variable domain in full (rest from reference TRBV2 and TRBJ1-3): EPEVTQTPSHQVTQMGQEVILRCVPISNHLYFYWYRQILGQKVEFLVSFYNNEISEKSEIFDDQFSVERPDGSNFTLKIRSTKLEDSAMYFCASSGRQSSGNTIYFGEGSWLTVV.

V usage is TRBV13 and J usage is TRBJ2-5, with 8 positions matching TRBD1. The CDR3 totals 15 residues. The germline gives CDR1 PRHDT, CDR2 FYEKMQ (reference sequence). The trim removed 5 bases at V and 4 bases at J, leaving 9 bases unmatched. The DNA of the CDR3 is TGTGCCAGCAGCCAGCCCCAGGGGGCAGGAGAGACCCAGTACTTC. It yields the protein CASSQPQGAGETQYF. The full variable domain, in which reference TRBV13 and TRBJ2-5 provide the parts outside the CDR3, is AAGVIQSPRHLIKEKRETATLKCYPIPRHDTVYWYQQGPGQDPQFLISFYEKMQSDKGSIPDRFSAQQFSDYHSELNMSSLELGDSALYFCASSQPQGAGETQYFGPGTRLLVL.

The V call is TRBV2, the J call TRBJ2-2; TRBD1 aligns across 9 bases. Germline V gene data show CDR1 as SNHLY and CDR2 as FYNNEI. Trimming cost V 5 bases and J 7 bases; bases outside gene matches: 5. The CDR3 extends over 14 amino acids. CDR3 region: CASSRTGVGGELFF. The CDR3 DNA is TGTGCCAGCAGTCGGACAGGGGTCGGCGGGGAGCTGTTTTTT.

This clone was seen once. The V call is TRBV18, the J call TRBJ2-5; D is undetermined. CDR1 and CDR2 (germline): KGHSH, LQKENI. V was cut by 3 bases and J by 1 base, with 3 bases left in between. The CDR3 is 12 residues long. This CDR3 reads CASSPLQETQYF. In nucleotides, the CDR3 is TGTGCCAGCTCACCTCTCCAAGAGACCCAGTACTTC.

This chain uses TRBV7-2 with TRBJ1-2, with unresolved D. Trimming shortened V by 0 bases and J by 4 bases, and 12 bases separated the two germline ends. The CDR3 runs 15 residues. The V gene's germline CDR1 is SGHTA and CDR2 FQGNSA. The CDR3 nucleotides are TGTGCCAGCAGCTTAGCGCAAGGGAGTTTCTATGGCTACACCTTC. It specifies CASSLAQGSFYGYTF.

This chain joins TRBV5-1 and TRBJ2-5; 7 bases match TRBD1. The CDR3 covers 14 residues. Per the germline V gene, CDR1 is SGHRS and CDR2 is YFSETQ. V lost 0 bases, J lost 2 bases, and 1 base stayed unmatched. This chain's CDR3 is CASSLAGQQETQYF. The CDR3 nucleotides read TGCGCCAGCAGCTTGGCGGGACAGCAAGAGACCCAGTACTTC.

This clone was observed a single time. This chain links TRBV29-1 with TRBJ2-1, with D maybe TRBD2 (6 bases). V shed 7 bases and J shed 6 bases, with 13 bases lying between them. CDR3 size: 12 residues. In germline, CDR1 is SQVTM, CDR2 ANQGSEA. The CDR3: CSASEVGNEQFF. The DNA of the CDR3 is TGCAGCGCTAGCGAGGTGGGCAATGAGCAGTTCTTC.

The chain uses TRBV9 and TRBJ1-1; D might be TRBD1 (5 bases). Per germline, CDR1 SGDLS and CDR2 YYNGEE. V gave up 0 bases and J gave up 7 bases, with 22 bases separating them. CDR3 length equals 17 residues. The CDR3 DNA sequence: TGTGCCAGCAGCGTAGATAGTGGGGCAGACGTATTGGGTGAAGCTTTCTTT. Translated, it gives CASSVDSGADVLGEAFF.

This clone has a single count. The gene calls are TRBV7-2 and TRBJ1-2; no reliable D call. Germline assignment: CDR1 SGHTA and CDR2 FQGNSA. This CDR3 is 13 amino acids long. V gave up 5 bases and J gave up 8 bases, with 15 bases separating them. The CDR3 loop is CASSPQSASGYTF. The CDR3 coding sequence is TGTGCCAGCAGCCCCCAGTCGGCAAGCGGCTACACCTTC.

The chain employs TRBV5-1 and TRBJ2-5; the D gene is possibly TRBD2 (6 bases). The length of the CDR3 is 15 residues. Germline CDR1 is SGHRS and CDR2 is YFSETQ. The ends were cut back, 3 bases at V and 4 bases at J, with 16 bases in the middle. This CDR3 is CASSSSTSRRETQYF. DNA for the CDR3: TGCGCCAGCAGCTCCTCAACTAGCAGACGAGAGACCCAGTACTTC. Full variable domain (outside the CDR3, taken from reference TRBV5-1 and TRBJ2-5): KAGVTQTPRYLIKTRGQQVTLSCSPISGHRSVSWYQQTPGQGLQFLFEYFSETQRNKGNFPGRFSGRQFSNSRSEMNVSTLELGDSALYLCASSSSTSRRETQYFGPGTRLLVL.

This rearrangement joins TRBV28 to TRBJ2-3, with 8 bases matching TRBD2. CDR3 length: 15 residues. Germline assignment: CDR1 MDHEN and CDR2 SYDVKM. V shed 3 bases, J shed 3 bases, and the junction held 5 bases outside the gene matches. The CDR3 loop reads CASSLLSGGTDTQYF. CDR3 nucleotides: TGTGCCAGCAGTTTGTTGAGCGGGGGAACAGATACGCAGTATTTT.

This clone occurred once. The chain couples TRBV5-1 to TRBJ2-1; TRBD1 is a possible D gene (6 bases). Germline V lookup: CDR1 SGHRS, CDR2 YFSETQ. The CDR3 is 17 residues long. The V end lost 3 bases, the J end lost 6 bases, and 22 bases lay between the germline ends. CDR3 coding DNA: TGCGCCAGCAGCTCGGGGTCCGGGACACAGATTTTCAATGAGCAGTTCTTC. This encodes CASSSGSGTQIFNEQFF.

This sequence joins TRBV10-3 and TRBJ2-3; D is unclear. The V end was cut by 9 bases, the J end by 1 base, with 2 bases between. The CDR3 totals 10 residues. Germline assignment: CDR1 ENHRY and CDR2 SYGVKD. The CDR3 reads CAIRTDTQYF. In DNA, the CDR3 is TGTGCCATTCGCACAGATACGCAGTATTTT.

This chain connects TRBV5-1 to TRBJ2-1; 7 positions agree with TRBD2. This CDR3 is built from 15 residues. The ends lost 4 bases at V and 8 bases at J; junction bases unmatched: 12. The germline gives CDR1 SGHRS, CDR2 YFSETQ. CDR3 sequence reads: CASSALAEGRYEQFF. The CDR3 region has the DNA TGCGCCAGCAGCGCGCTAGCGGAGGGGCGGTATGAGCAGTTCTTC. The whole variable domain, filled in from reference TRBV5-1 and TRBJ2-1, reads KAGVTQTPRYLIKTRGQQVTLSCSPISGHRSVSWYQQTPGQGLQFLFEYFSETQRNKGNFPGRFSGRQFSNSRSEMNVSTLELGDSALYLCASSALAEGRYEQFFGPGTRLTVL.

V is TRBV9 and J is TRBJ2-7; the match to TRBD2 covers 8 bases. V shed 4 bases and J 3 bases; nucleotides not matched to a gene: 9. Germline V gene lookup returns CDR1 SGDLS and CDR2 YYNGEE. There are 15 residues in the CDR3. CDR3: CASSSRRGEDYEQYF. The CDR3, as DNA: TGTGCCAGCAGCTCCCGGCGGGGGGAGGACTACGAGCAGTACTTC.

This rearrangement joins TRBV9 to TRBJ2-7, with TRBD1 as a possible D gene (6 bases). The germline V gene has CDR1 SGDLS and CDR2 YYNGEE. This CDR3 has 16 amino acids. V was shortened by 4 bases and J by 6 bases, with 23 bases between the two germline ends. For the CDR3, the DNA is TGTGCCAGCAGCTCCCGAGGGACATTCGCTTCGGGCGAGCAGTACTTC. Its translation: CASSSRGTFASGEQYF. Full variable domain (rest looked up from reference TRBV9 and TRBJ2-7): DSGVTQTPKHLITATGQRVTLRCSPRSGDLSVYWYQQSLDQGLQFLIQYYNGEERAKGNILERFSAQQFPDLHSELNLSSLELGDSALYFCASSSRGTFASGEQYFGPGTRLTVT.

This sequence joins TRBV5-1 and TRBJ2-7; 8 bases fit TRBD1. V shed 4 bases, J shed 0 bases, and the junction held 6 bases outside the gene matches. Germline lookup yields CDR1 SGHRS and CDR2 YFSETQ. This CDR3 comprises 15 residues. This chain's CDR3 is CASSPGQGISYEQYF. CDR3 coding DNA: TGCGCCAGCAGCCCTGGACAGGGCATCTCCTACGAGCAGTACTTC.